This entry lists 4 T cell receptor beta chains sequenced from one sample in a study of T cell changes during pregnancy in multiple sclerosis. Clones were read by immunoSEQ multiplex PCR, and TCRdb kept only the in-frame ones, dropping some. The sample lists over 45,000 clones; 92% were seen once. The sample was CD4+ T cells from peripheral blood mononuclear cells, taken after pregnancy. Receptors were obtained from a female donor with multiple sclerosis, enrolled in a pregnancy study.

The rearrangement links TRBV6-6 to TRBJ2-2; possibly TRBD2 for D (5 bases). The V gene lost 10 bases and the J gene lost 2 bases, with 14 bases spanning the gap. Germline CDR1 is MNHNY and CDR2 is SVGAGI (reference sequence). The CDR3 has 14 residues. CDR3 sequence reads: CAMKRFSNTGELFF. CDR3 coding DNA: TGTGCCATGAAGCGGTTCTCAAACACCGGGGAGCTGTTTTTT.

CDR3 sequence (DNA): TGTGCCAGCAGCTTAGTGACTAGCCGGTACGAGCAGTACTTC. This sequence encodes CASSLVTSRYEQYF. This chain connects TRBV7-2 to TRBJ2-7, with 7 bases matching TRBD2. The J segment lost 4 bases and the V segment lost 1 base, leaving 4 bases of the junction unmatched. The CDR3 is made up of 14 amino acids. Germline CDR1 is SGHTA and CDR2 is FQGNSA.

The chain has TRBV19 and TRBJ2-3; D call uncertain. V lost 2 bases to trimming and J lost 2 bases, with 17 bases between them. Germline loops: CDR1 LNHDA, CDR2 SQIVND (reference sequence). The CDR3 totals 17 residues. The CDR3 reads CASSIQAVDRYTDTQYF. The CDR3 DNA follows: TGTGCCAGTAGTATACAGGCCGTGGATAGATACACAGATACGCAGTATTTT. Full variable domain (rest looked up from reference TRBV19 and TRBJ2-3): DGGITQSPKYLFRKEGQNVTLSCEQNLNHDAMYWYRQDPGQGLRLIYYSQIVNDFQKGDIAEGYSVSREKKESFPLTVTSAQKNPTAFYLCASSIQAVDRYTDTQYFGPGTRLTVL.

The rearrangement uses TRBV2 and TRBJ2-4; no reliable D call. Germline values: CDR1 SNHLY, CDR2 FYNNEI. This CDR3 is built from 14 residues. Trimming took 3 bases from V and 2 from J, leaving 8 bases between them. CDR3 amino acids: CASSDPLSKNIQYF. Written as DNA, the CDR3 is TGTGCCAGCAGTGATCCGTTATCCAAAAACATTCAGTACTTC.